The following is a TCR beta chain sequence with its context. Its antigen is undetermined. This sample was taken from a study of shared clonotypes between healthy human individuals. At the level of the study: Donors had three CD4 naive, three CD4 memory, two CD8 naive and one CD8 memory plate apiece.

From germline, CDR1 is SNHLY and CDR2 FYNNEI. Trimming pared 6 bases from V and 6 bases from J, leaving 14 bases between. This CDR3 spans 13 amino acids. Study results and caveats: The study drew on few donors, limiting represented genetic and exposure-history diversity.

Assay used: immunoSEQ multiplex PCR; TCRdb lists only in-frame clones, some missing. The profile shows about 1.1 million clones, 78% of them singletons. Investigators divided CD4+ cells into CD45RA+ naive and CD45RA-negative memory subsets. Sequenced: memory CD4+ T cells from PBMCs. Subset reported: CD45RA-negative fraction. The sequence was collected from a young man in good health. Some clones in this sample may be carry-over from other donors' samples. The chain joins TRBV2 to TRBJ1-2, with a weak D call TRBD1 (6 bases). The CDR3 is CASSGDISNGYTF. The CDR3 DNA follows: TGTGCCAGCAGCGGGGACATCTCAAATGGCTACACCTTC. Combining the CDR3 with reference TRBV2 and TRBJ1-2 gives the whole variable domain EPEVTQTPSHQVTQMGQEVILRCVPISNHLYFYWYRQILGQKVEFLVSFYNNEISEKSEIFDDQFSVERPDGSNFTLKIRSTKLEDSAMYFCASSGDISNGYTFGSGTRLTVV.